Detailed here is one TCR beta chain. Germline assignment: CDR1 MNHNS and CDR2 SASEGT. The CDR3 totals 15 residues. Trimming took off 3 bases at V and 3 bases at J, with 15 bases between the two ends. This record belongs to a study of blood T cell repertoires in COVID-19. Study background: PBMCs, B-cell-depleted T cells, or T cells were the source of the cDNA or gDNA that made up the material.

Authors' processing steps: Quantification of nucleated cells was approximated via reference gene primer amplification. TCRdb's copy holds only in-frame clones and misses some; the assay was immunoSEQ multiplex PCR. The V and J calls and clone size come from that table; D and trimming were worked out from the DNA. In the table there are some 140,000 clones, approximately 90% of which are singletons. V and J are TRBV6-1 and TRBJ2-7; no firm D call. The sequenced sample was peripheral blood. The TCR comes from a man in his 70s with active COVID-19. DNA for the CDR3: TGTGCCAGCAGTGATGTCGCGGCAGCGCTCTACGAGCAGTACTTC. It encodes CASSDVAAALYEQYF.